This T cell receptor (beta chain) is drawn from a study of cytomegalovirus exposure and HLA in healthy donors. Trimming stripped 0 bases from V and 4 bases from J, with 7 bases between. This CDR3 has 13 amino acids. From germline, CDR1 is SGDLS and CDR2 YYNGEE. The PCR made use of 60 Vbeta and 13 Jbeta primers. Here immunoSEQ multiplex PCR was the method, and the copy in TCRdb shows in-frame clones only, minus some. The sample consists of more than 80,000 clones, roughly three quarters of them appearing once. The clonotype was recovered from a woman between 55 and 75 years old in good health and CMV-seropositive. This rearrangement joins TRBV9 to TRBJ1-2; D might be TRBD1 (5 bases). Sample: PBMCs. CDR3 protein: CASSVGGGYGYTF. The CDR3 DNA is TGTGCCAGCAGCGTAGGGGGCGGCTATGGCTACACCTTC.